What follows are 21 T cell receptor beta chains derived from one specimen sequenced in a study of T cells in Graves' hyperthyroidism and ophthalmopathy. Amplification yielded TCR beta CDR3 regions, with RNA transcripts as the source. A set of HTBI primers served as the primers for a first-round RT-PCR of the TCR CDR3. Each CDR3 protein gets one entry after TCRdb re-called the multiplex PCR reads with MiXCR. Of 300,000 or so distinct CDR3 sequences in the sample, roughly 20% were seen once. Sequencing was carried out using blood. Receptor source: a woman aged 50 to 60 with Graves' hyperthyroidism.

This chain joins TRBV25-1 and TRBJ2-3; D is unclear. Trimming removed 0 bases from V and 6 bases from J, with 10 bases in between. Looked up from germline, CDR1 is MGHDK and CDR2 is SYGVNS. The CDR3 is 14 amino acids. The CDR3 here is CASSEYSGLDTQYF. The CDR3 bases are TGTGCCAGCAGTGAATACTCCGGGTTGGATACGCAGTATTTT.

The chain uses TRBV12-3 or TRBV12-4 and TRBJ2-3; no reliable D call. The CDR3 totals 11 residues. V lost 5 bases to trimming and J lost 4 bases, with 4 bases between them. CDR3: CASSKADTQYF. DNA of the CDR3: TGTGCCAGCAGTAAAGCAGATACGCAGTATTTT.

The V gene is TRBV4-1, the J gene TRBJ2-4; D remains unclear. CDR1 is MGHRA and CDR2 is YSYEKL in the germline V gene. V shed 0 bases and J shed 7 bases, with 4 bases lying between them. The CDR3 is 12 residues long. CDR3 sequence reads: CASSQDSNIQYF. Written as DNA, the CDR3 is TGCGCCAGCAGCCAAGATTCCAACATTCAGTACTTC.

Worth noting for this clonotype: One base away lies a much larger clone, so this may be a sequencing read error. This rearrangement joins TRBV20-1 to TRBJ2-1; 10 bases are a match to TRBD1. The J call is in doubt because the DNA end fits TRBJ2-7 better. Germline CDR1 and CDR2: DFQATT and SNEGSKA (reference sequence). CDR3 length equals 15 residues. The CDR3 bases are TGCAGTGCTACCTCGACAGGGGGCCTATACAATGAGCAGTACTTC. Translation gives CSATSTGGLYNEQYF.

This clonotype was seen a few times. The rearrangement joins TRBV28 to TRBJ1-6; D remains ambiguous. V lost 10 bases to trimming and J lost 10 bases, with 17 bases between them. This CDR3 is built from 13 residues. Looked up from germline, CDR1 is MDHEN and CDR2 is SYDVKM. CDR3 loop: CATGFLRQSPLHF. CDR3 nucleotides: TGTGCCACCGGTTTCCTCCGGCAATCACCCCTCCACTTT.

Regarding this clonotype: The junction differs from germline at one of its ends, possibly a read error. The chain carries TRBV5-1 and TRBJ1-1; TRBD1 aligns across 7 bases. The CDR3 loop spans 12 amino acids. Germline V lookup: CDR1 SGHRS, CDR2 YFSETQ. CDR3 nucleotide sequence: TGCGCCAGCAGCTTGGAACAGGGGACGGCTCTCTTT. Protein sequence: CASSLEQGTALF.

This clonotype was observed a handful of times. V gene TRBV29-1 combines with J gene TRBJ2-7; D is unclear. Germline CDR1 and CDR2: SQVTM and ANQGSEA. There are 14 residues in the CDR3. V shed 6 bases and J shed 3 bases, with 18 bases lying between them. The CDR3 nucleotides are TGCAGCGTGGCCCGGTTGGCAGCAAACTACGAGCAGTACTTC. Amino acid sequence: CSVARLAANYEQYF.

As for this clonotype: The junction departs from germline at one end; a sequencing error may be responsible. The chain joins TRBV7-9 to TRBJ2-1; D remains ambiguous. The CDR3 has 13 residues. CDR1 SEHNR and CDR2 FQNEAQ come from the germline V gene (reference sequence). CDR3 amino acids: CVSSLIPHNEQFF. The CDR3 DNA sequence: TGTGTCAGCAGCTTAATCCCACACAATGAGCAGTTCTTC.

Ten or more counts support this clonotype. This chain connects TRBV30 to TRBJ2-3; no definite D call. CDR3 length: 15 residues. V lost 0 bases to trimming and J lost 2 bases, with 12 bases between them. CDR1 GTSNPN and CDR2 SVGIG come from the germline V gene (reference sequence). The CDR3 here is CAWSVGRLNTDTQYF. The CDR3, as DNA: TGTGCCTGGAGTGTAGGGCGGCTTAACACAGATACGCAGTATTTT. Full variable domain (rest looked up from reference TRBV30 and TRBJ2-3): SQTIHQWPATLVQPVGSPLSLECTVEGTSNPNLYWYRQAAGRGLQLLFYSVGIGQISSEVPQNLSASRPQDRQFILSSKKLLLSDSGFYLCAWSVGRLNTDTQYFGPGTRLTVL.

This clonotype was seen many times. The chain links TRBV28 to TRBJ2-7; 10 nucleotides match TRBD2. Trimming at V came to 4 bases and at J to 3 bases, leaving 6 bases not matched to a gene. CDR1 is MDHEN and CDR2 is SYDVKM in the germline V gene. This CDR3 is 15 amino acids long. The CDR3 loop reads CASSSRTSGYYEQYF. The CDR3 nucleotides are TGTGCCAGCAGTTCTCGGACTAGCGGATACTACGAGCAGTACTTC.

This clonotype was seen ten or more times. This rearrangement joins TRBV6-1 to TRBJ1-3, with 11 bases that match TRBD1. The CDR3 is 17 residues long. Germline values: CDR1 MNHNS, CDR2 SASEGT. The V and J ends lost 1 base and 4 bases, in that order; junction bases with no gene match: 6. The DNA for the CDR3 is TGTGCCAGCAGTGAAGAGGGGACAGGGGGTGCCGGAAACACCATATATTTT. This encodes CASSEEGTGGAGNTIYF.

The J gene is TRBJ2-7, the V gene TRBV7-8; either TRBD1 or TRBD2 may fit D (5 bases each). The CDR3 sequence is 14 residues long. Germline V lookup: CDR1 SGHVS, CDR2 FQNEAQ. Trimming removed 3 bases from V and 7 bases from J, with 16 bases in between. CDR3 nucleotides: TGTGCCAGCAGCTTTTGGCAGGGAGCTGGGGAGCAGTACGTC. Its protein product is CASSFWQGAGEQYV.

This chain uses TRBV7-3 with TRBJ1-5; D is possibly TRBD1 (5 bases). CDR1 and CDR2 (germline): SGHTA, FQGTGA. The ends were cut back, 5 bases at V and 2 bases at J, with 13 bases in the middle. This CDR3 spans 15 amino acids. CDR3 sequence (DNA): TGTGCCAGCAGCGCGTCAGGGAAGGGCAATCAGCCCCAGCATTTT. As protein: CASSASGKGNQPQHF.

This clonotype was observed a few times. V usage is TRBV15 and J usage is TRBJ2-2; no clear D. Germline lookup yields CDR1 LNHNV and CDR2 YYDKDF (reference sequence). V was pared by 0 bases and J by 1 base, with 9 bases between. The CDR3 contains 16 residues. CDR3 nucleotides: TGTGCCACCAGCAGAGATATTTTCAGGAACACCGGGGAGCTGTTTTTT. Residues: CATSRDIFRNTGELFF.

This clonotype was seen many times. The gene calls are TRBV2 and TRBJ2-1; D ambiguous. V lost 1 base, J lost 5 bases, and 12 bases lay in between. Germline loops: CDR1 SNHLY, CDR2 FYNNEI. CDR3 length equals 15 residues. Here the CDR3 reads CASSEEVARDNEQFF. CDR3 sequence (DNA): TGTGCCAGCAGTGAAGAGGTGGCCAGAGACAATGAGCAGTTCTTC.

This clonotype showed up many times. The chain recombines TRBV20-1 with TRBJ2-1; TRBD2 aligns across 9 bases. CDR3 length equals 14 residues. The V and J ends lost 1 base and 9 bases, in that order; junction bases with no gene match: 7. Germline loops: CDR1 DFQATT, CDR2 SNEGSKA (reference sequence). The CDR3 region is CSARGRGRVGEQFF. The DNA of the CDR3 is TGCAGTGCTAGAGGGCGCGGGAGGGTCGGTGAGCAGTTCTTC.

This clonotype was observed a few times. The chain combines TRBV5-1 with TRBJ2-3, with D possibly being TRBD1 (5 bases). The V end was cut by 0 bases, the J end by 2 bases, with 10 bases between. The germline V gene encodes CDR1 SGHRS and CDR2 YFSETQ. The CDR3 contains 15 residues. CDR3 amino acids: CASSLGPGITDTQYF. CDR3 nucleotides: TGCGCCAGCAGCTTGGGGCCAGGGATCACAGATACGCAGTATTTT.

V is TRBV7-9 and J is TRBJ2-1; D gene unclear. This CDR3 contains 11 residues. Deletions cut 5 bases from V and 6 bases from J, with 5 bases between. Germline V gene sequence: CDR1 SEHNR, CDR2 FQNEAQ (reference sequence). The CDR3 region is CASSPSNEQFF. Here the CDR3 DNA reads TGTGCCAGCAGCCCGTCCAATGAGCAGTTCTTC.

This clonotype has a count of ten or more. The chain links TRBV20-1 to TRBJ2-1; 9 bases match TRBD2. This CDR3 is built from 13 residues. V lost 3 bases to trimming and J lost 6 bases; unmatched junction nucleotides: 3. Germline loops: CDR1 DFQATT, CDR2 SNEGSKA (reference sequence). Written as DNA, the CDR3 is TGCAGTGCTAGGCGGGGGGGCCTCAATGAGCAGTTCTTC. This gives the protein CSARRGGLNEQFF.

This clonotype showed up just a few times. The V call is TRBV20-1, the J call TRBJ2-3; D may be TRBD1 or TRBD2 (5 bases each). Looked up from germline, CDR1 is DFQATT and CDR2 is SNEGSKA (reference sequence). V was trimmed by 6 bases and J by 0 bases, leaving 16 bases between them. The CDR3 covers 15 residues. As DNA, the CDR3 is TGCAGTGCCCTCGGGACGCGTACTAGCACAGATACGCAGTATTTT. It is translated as CSALGTRTSTDTQYF.

The V call is TRBV9, the J call TRBJ2-5; no firm D call. Germline V CDR1 and CDR2: SGDLS, YYNGEE. The CDR3 is 13 amino acids. The V gene lost 0 bases and the J gene lost 7 bases, with 10 bases spanning the gap. Written as DNA, the CDR3 is TGTGCCAGCAGCGTAGAACCGGGTGGGACCCAGTACTTC. Its translation is CASSVEPGGTQYF.